The entry below gives a single TCR beta chain sequence along with its context. Its antigen specificity is not known. No base qualities exist here, and no much larger clone lies one base off it. This sample is part of a study of blood T cell repertoires in COVID-19 (dated by TCRdb to the early 2020s). Describing the broader study: Samples covering the acute and convalescent phases of COVID-19 were provided by collaborators in the United States, Italy and Spain. The material from the prospective study consisted of cDNA or gDNA derived from T cells, B-cell-depleted T cells, or PBMCs. Subjects who had been exposed to COVID-19, were actively infected with it, or had recovered from it provided the deeply sampled blood TCRbeta repertoires that made up the dataset. A freely available public database, intended as a resource for researchers studying the immune response to SARS-CoV-2, is where the repertoires were released. Samples came from the ongoing ImmuneRACE study (first 160 participants) plus 1,254 subjects from 6 global collaborators. The sample metadata nearly always contained a de-identified subject ID, COVID-19 status, age in years and sex. HLA class I and class II types, where available, came from metadata supplied by the sample provider rather than from assay-based typing.

The germline V gene yields MGHRA for CDR1 and YSYEKL for CDR2. Taken from cysteine to phenylalanine, the CDR3 has 16 residues. The only DNA kept is the CDR3, 48 bases in frame from the first base. Deletion took 2 bases off V and 6 bases off J, with a span of 16 bases between the germline ends. Collaborating institutions collected whole blood in K2EDTA tubes following their own protocols. For TCRbeta analysis, collaborators shipped samples as frozen whole blood, isolated PBMCs, or DNA extracted from either of those sample types. Results and caveats for the whole study, not just this receptor: How much clinical and demographic metadata was included differed by source and by participant, and the metadata was provided uncurated.

TCRbeta CDR3 regions were amplified from genomic DNA using the immunoSEQ Assay, a bias-controlled multiplex PCR. The source study handled its data this way. Within the assay, amplification of reference gene primers was used to estimate how many nucleated cells each sample contained. To quantify the absolute abundance of each unique TCRbeta CDR3 rearrangement, sequence reads were collapsed and filtered. Productive Simpson clonality was computed per sample as the square root of Simpson's diversity index over productive rearrangements. In its TCRdb copy, this immuneACCESS table keeps in-frame sequences only and misses some clones. Where compared with another copy, unresolved V genes explain less than half of these, and the others have no known cause. V, J and clone size are taken as reported in that table, and D and trimming were inferred from the DNA itself. The table for this sample lists a few hundred thousand clones; about nine tenths of them were counted only once. The ten largest clones add up to around 2% of the sample.

This receptor was taken from a man aged 50 or older with acute or convalescent COVID-19. The receptor chain draws on TRBV4-1 and TRBJ1-4; the D gene is perhaps TRBD1, on 6 matching bases. The sample taken for sequencing was peripheral blood. At the DNA level, the sequence is TGCGCCAGCAGCCAACTACAGGGTCGGTGGGATGAAAAACTGTTTTTT. Its translation reads: CASSQLQGRWDEKLFF.